Sequencing of this TCR beta chain was carried out in a study of T cell responses to AZD1222 COVID-19 vaccine. Some second doses came at about 4 weeks and others at about 12 weeks; these were pooled. Assay: immunoSEQ multiplex PCR; the TCRdb copy retains only in-frame clones and omits some. The sample has 150,000 to 200,000 clones, around nine tenths seen once. To note about this clone: Its antigen is unknown.

General study points: An increase in Spike-specific TCR breadth and depth was observed after two AZD1222 doses.

CDR1 and CDR2 (germline): MNHEY, SVGEGT. The CDR3 consists of 15 residues. The V gene end was trimmed by 6 bases and the J gene end by 6 bases; junction bases not matched to a gene: 7. This clonotype originated in an adult who received the AZD1222 COVID-19 vaccine. Material: peripheral blood, obtained 28 days after the second AZD1222 dose. This rearrangement joins TRBV6-2 or TRBV6-3 to TRBJ2-1, with TRBD2 identical over 11 bases. CDR3: CASSDLAGGTNEQFF. The DNA of the CDR3 is TGTGCCAGCAGCGATCTAGCGGGGGGAACCAATGAGCAGTTCTTC.